The subject of this entry is one T cell receptor beta chain. What it binds is not known. This sample is part of a study of OX40 agonist ivuxolimab in advanced cancers. Turning to the study itself: Ivuxolimab is a fully human IgG2 antibody that activates OX40 (CD134). Mean age approximately 66 years, range 23 to 79; around 80% male.

Sequencing was performed with immunoSEQ multiplex PCR; in TCRdb, only in-frame clones are kept and a portion is missing. The sample has 50,000 to 60,000 clones; around 85% are singletons. No patient had autoimmune disease or received systemic immunosuppression. The V and J ends lost 0 bases and 8 bases, in that order; junction bases with no gene match: 5. CDR1 is SGHDT, CDR2 YYEEEE, per germline. CDR3 length: 14 amino acids. Notes on the study in general: Compared with CD4+, CD8+ T cells on average had more expanded clones.

The chain combines TRBV5-6 with TRBJ2-1; 7 bases are shared with TRBD2. This TCR was recovered from an adult with an advanced solid tumor such as melanoma, head and neck, liver or kidney cancer. The sequences come from CD4+ or CD8+ T cells sorted from blood, collected in a trial of the OX40 agonist ivuxolimab. CDR3 nucleotides: TGTGCCAGCAGCTTGGCAGGGAGGGTAGATGAGCAGTTCTTC. It translates to CASSLAGRVDEQFF.